Listed below are T cell receptor beta chains from one sample, sequenced in a study of identical twins. One entry per CDR3 protein, called by TCRdb with MiXCR from the 5' RACE reads. This table has roughly 720,000 distinct CDR3 sequences, 15% to 20% appearing once. The sample was also reused in another study, on T cells expressing NK-cell markers.

The specimen sequenced was PBMCs. The receptors come from a woman younger than 35 in good health. Each CDR3 is given with its conserved first and last residue. Each record gives: J gene, clone size, D gene, V gene, CDR3 DNA, CDR3 protein. A D gene is named only where the DNA matches it firmly. Clone sizes are given selectively: once, few, many, or a class where the clone is expanded.

>TRBJ2-7|few|TRBD1|TRBV20-1
TGCAGTGCTAGAGACAGGGGGCGAGGGACCTACGAGCAGTACTTC
CSARDRGRGTYEQYF
>TRBJ2-3|once|TRBD2|TRBV14
TGTGCCAGCAGTCCCAGAAGACTAGCGGGACCCACAGATACGCAGTATTTT
CASSPRRLAGPTDTQYF
>TRBJ2-3|NA|NA|TRBV3-1
TGTGCCAGCAGCCAACTAGGGACGGTCCTAACGCAGTATTTT
CASSQLGTVLTQYF
>TRBJ2-7|NA|NA|TRBV5-1
TGCGCCAGCAGCTTGGGATTTGGGGGACATGTGATTGTGAAGCAGTACTTC
CASSLGFGGHVIVKQYF
>TRBJ1-1|NA|NA|TRBV20-1
TGCAGTGCCCGGCCGATGAACACTGAAGCTTTCTTT
CSARPMNTEAFF
>TRBJ2-7|few|TRBD1|TRBV15
TGTGCCACCAGCAGCCTCGGACAGGGTATCTACGAGCAGTACTTC
CATSSLGQGIYEQYF
>TRBJ1-1|few|TRBD1|TRBV5-1
TGCGCCAGCAGCTCCCAATTAACAGGGGAGGGTGAAGCTTTCTTT
CASSSQLTGEGEAFF
>TRBJ1-2|NA|TRBD1|TRBV3-1
TGTGCCAGCAGCCTGACCCCCAGGGGGCAAGGCTACACCTTC
CASSLTPRGQGYTF
>TRBJ2-7|few|TRBD2|TRBV15
TGTGCCACCAGCAGAGGTCTTCCTAGCGGGACCTCCTACGAGCAGTACTTC
CATSRGLPSGTSYEQYF
>TRBJ1-5|NA|NA|TRBV20-1
TGCAGTGCTAGCCCCGGAGTAAGCAATCAGCCCCAGCATTTT
CSASPGVSNQPQHF
>TRBJ1-2|few|NA|TRBV6-6
TGTGCCAGCACTCATGGCCCTAACTATGGCTACACCTTC
CASTHGPNYGYTF
>TRBJ2-1|many|NA|TRBV6-5
TGTGCCAGCAGCTTCTCCCCATACAATGAGCAGTTCTTC
CASSFSPYNEQFF
>TRBJ1-4|few|TRBD1|TRBV20-1
TGCAGTGCTAGTGACAGGGAGGGCGAAAAACTGTTTTTT
CSASDREGEKLFF
>TRBJ2-7|few|NA|TRBV5-6
TGTGCCAGCAGCTTGTGGCAAGCAGGCGAGCAGTACTTC
CASSLWQAGEQYF
>TRBJ1-2|many|TRBD1|TRBV6-1
TGTGCCAGCAGTCCTACGGGACAGGGGTATTATGGCTACACCTTC
CASSPTGQGYYGYTF
>TRBJ2-1|few|NA|TRBV6-2/TRBV6-3
TGTGCCAGCAGTCTAACGGACTTTTCCTACAATGAGCAGTTCTTC
CASSLTDFSYNEQFF
>TRBJ2-7|NA|TRBD1|TRBV7-2
TGTGCCAGCAGCGCTATTAGGGGGCGAGGCTACGAGCAGTACTTC
CASSAIRGRGYEQYF
>TRBJ1-1|few|NA|TRBV20-1
TGCAGTGCCCTAGATACCCCAGGGAATGAAGCTTTCTTT
CSALDTPGNEAFF
>TRBJ2-7|few|NA|TRBV20-1
TGCAGTGCTACACCTACCGGGAGCGGCCACGAGCAGTACTTC
CSATPTGSGHEQYF
>TRBJ2-2|NA|NA|TRBV6-1
TGTGCCAGCAGTATAAACAGGGACCCAGCCGGGGAGCTGTTTTTT
CASSINRDPAGELFF
>TRBJ2-1|NA|NA|TRBV20-1
TGCAGTGCCGCCCGGTTTAGCGGACGGTACAATGAGCAGTTCTTC
CSAARFSGRYNEQFF
>TRBJ2-7|NA|TRBD1|TRBV11-2
TGTGCCAGCAGCTCCCCCGGGACAGTAGGCTACGAGCAGTACTTC
CASSSPGTVGYEQYF
>TRBJ2-3|NA|NA|TRBV6-1
TGTGCCAGCAGCCTTCTGCCGGGGAGAACAGATACGCAGTATTTT
CASSLLPGRTDTQYF
>TRBJ2-5|NA|TRBD2|TRBV5-5
TGTGCCAGCAGCTCCGGGACTAGCGGGGGGGACTACCAAGAGACCCAGTACTTC
CASSSGTSGGDYQETQYF
>TRBJ2-5|NA|NA|TRBV9
TGTGCCAGCAGCGTAGGGGACCTTAGGAGAGAAGAGACCCAGTACTTC
CASSVGDLRREETQYF
>TRBJ1-1|NA|NA|TRBV6-1
TGTGCCAGCAGGGCCGGGGAGAACACTGAAGCTTTCTTT
CASRAGENTEAFF
>TRBJ2-7|NA|NA|TRBV27
TGTGCCAGCAGTTTTACAGGGAATCCGACCGAGCAGTACTTC
CASSFTGNPTEQYF
>TRBJ2-1|many|NA|TRBV12-3/TRBV12-4
TGTGCCAGCATCAAACGGGGGAGGAATGAGCAGTTCTTC
CASIKRGRNEQFF
>TRBJ2-1|few|TRBD2|TRBV5-1
TGCGCCAGCAGCCCACCCAGCGGGACCTTCTACAATGAGCAGTTCTTC
CASSPPSGTFYNEQFF
>TRBJ2-3|NA|NA|TRBV4-3
TGCGCCAGCAGCCAAGGAACAGGGGAGGCAGATACGCAGTATTTT
CASSQGTGEADTQYF
>TRBJ2-4|many|NA|TRBV12-3/TRBV12-4
TGTGCCAGCAGTTTAGGACCGCGACAAAACATTCAGTACTTC
CASSLGPRQNIQYF
>TRBJ2-3|once|TRBD2|TRBV3-1
TGTGCCAGCAACAAGGGCGGGAGGGGGACAGATACGCAGTATTTT
CASNKGGRGTDTQYF
>TRBJ1-2|NA|NA|TRBV7-9
TGTGCCAGCAGACTCCTTGGGGACTCCTATGGCTACACCTTC
CASRLLGDSYGYTF
>TRBJ1-4|NA|NA|TRBV6-5
TGTGCCAGCAGTTACTTGGCACCTAATGAAAAACTGTTTTTT
CASSYLAPNEKLFF
>TRBJ2-3|many|TRBD1|TRBV10-2
TGCGCCAGCAGTGATAAGCGGGACAGGGTGAGCACAGATACGCAGTATTTT
CASSDKRDRVSTDTQYF
>TRBJ2-7|few|TRBD1|TRBV5-1
TGCGCCAGCAGCCGGGGACAGGGGCCCTTATACGAGCAGTACTTC
CASSRGQGPLYEQYF
>TRBJ2-5|few|TRBD2|TRBV5-1
TGCGCCAGCAGCCGAGAGCGGGGAAGGTACCAAGAGACCCAGTACTTC
CASSRERGRYQETQYF
>TRBJ2-1|NA|TRBD2|TRBV20-1
TGCAGTGCTAGCCGCGGGAGCGGTCGCGGCAATGAGCAGTTCTTC
CSASRGSGRGNEQFF
>TRBJ2-2|NA|TRBD1|TRBV5-1
TGCGCCAGCAGCTTCCCGGACAGGGGGAGTCCCGGGGAGCTGTTTTTT
CASSFPDRGSPGELFF
>TRBJ2-2|NA|NA|TRBV7-9
TGTGCCAGCAGCCCAGCCTTGAACACCGGGGAGCTGTTTTTT
CASSPALNTGELFF
>TRBJ1-1|NA|NA|TRBV20-1
TGCAGTGCTAGAGATAGCGGCCACTCCACTGAAGCTTTCTTT
CSARDSGHSTEAFF
>TRBJ2-4|NA|TRBD2|TRBV4-3
TGCGCCAGCAGCCAAGTCAGTTCGGGGGGAGCCAAAAACATTCAGTACTTC
CASSQVSSGGAKNIQYF
>TRBJ2-2|NA|TRBD1|TRBV14
TGTGCCAGCAATTCCGGACAGGGAATGAACACCGGGGAGCTGTTTTTT
CASNSGQGMNTGELFF
>TRBJ1-1|NA|NA|TRBV5-1
TGCGCCAGCAGCTTGGGAAGGGCTCGGGACACTGAAGCTTTCTTT
CASSLGRARDTEAFF
>TRBJ2-1|many|NA|TRBV20-1
TGCAGTGCTAGAGATGGCCGTTACAATGAGCAGTTCTTC
CSARDGRYNEQFF
>TRBJ2-5|NA|TRBD2|TRBV4-2
TGTGCCAGCAGCCAAGACCTCGGGACTACCCCCCTGGAGACCCAGTACTTC
CASSQDLGTTPLETQYF
>TRBJ1-6|NA|NA|TRBV20-1
TGCAGTGCTAGAGGATTCAGGGGTTCACCCCTCCACTTT
CSARGFRGSPLHF
>TRBJ2-7|many|NA|TRBV6-1
TGTGCCAGCAGACCCCCAGGGATGGGCTACGAGCAGTACTTC
CASRPPGMGYEQYF